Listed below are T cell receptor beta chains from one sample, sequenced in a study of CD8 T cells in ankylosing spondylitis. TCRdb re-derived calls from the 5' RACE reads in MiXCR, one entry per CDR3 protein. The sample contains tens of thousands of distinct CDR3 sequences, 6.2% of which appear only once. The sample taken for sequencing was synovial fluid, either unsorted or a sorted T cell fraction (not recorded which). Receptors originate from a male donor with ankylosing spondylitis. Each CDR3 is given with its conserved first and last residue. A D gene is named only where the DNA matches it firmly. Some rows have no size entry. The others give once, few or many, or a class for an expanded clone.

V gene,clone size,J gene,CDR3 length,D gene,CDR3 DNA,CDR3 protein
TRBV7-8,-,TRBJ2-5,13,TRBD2,TGTGCCAGCAGGAGCGGGAGCATTGAGACCCAGTACTTC,CASRSGSIETQYF
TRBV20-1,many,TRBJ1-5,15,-,TGCAGTGCCGAGAGGCACAGGGCTAGCAATCAGCCCCAGCATTTT,CSAERHRASNQPQHF
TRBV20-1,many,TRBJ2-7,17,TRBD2,TGCAGTGCTAGAGACCAATTCGAAGCGGGACTGAGCTACGAGCAGTACTTC,CSARDQFEAGLSYEQYF
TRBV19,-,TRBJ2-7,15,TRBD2,TGTGCCAGTAGTACCCTCGGGAGGGCGGACTACGAGCAGTACTTC,CASSTLGRADYEQYF
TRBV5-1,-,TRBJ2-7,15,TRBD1,TGCGCCAGCAGCGCTGGACAGGGGAGATCCTACGAGCAGTACTTC,CASSAGQGRSYEQYF
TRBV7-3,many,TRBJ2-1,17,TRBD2,TGTGCCAGCAGCTTATATGGAGGGGCTAGCGGGGCTGGCGAGCAGTTCTTC,CASSLYGGASGAGEQFF
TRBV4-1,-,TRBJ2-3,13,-,TGCGCCAGCAGCCAAGAATACGGAGATACGCAGTATTTT,CASSQEYGDTQYF
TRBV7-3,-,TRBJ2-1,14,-,TGTGCCAGCAGCTTAACGGTTGACGGGTATGAGCAGTTCTTC,CASSLTVDGYEQFF
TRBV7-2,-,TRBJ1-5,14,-,TGTGCCAGCAGCTTAGCACTCAGGAATCAGCCCCAGCATTTT,CASSLALRNQPQHF
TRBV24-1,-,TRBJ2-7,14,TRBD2,TGTGCCACCATGGCGGGAGGCGATTCCTACGAGCAGTACTTC,CATMAGGDSYEQYF
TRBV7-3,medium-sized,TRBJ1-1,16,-,TGTGCCAGCAGCTTAAATCCAATCAGAACGAGTACTGAAGCTTTCTTT,CASSLNPIRTSTEAFF
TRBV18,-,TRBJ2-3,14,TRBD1,TGTGCCAGCTCACCGAGACAGGGATCAGATACGCAGTATTTT,CASSPRQGSDTQYF
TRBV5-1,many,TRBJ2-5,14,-,TGCGCCAGCAGCGAGTCCGGGGGGCTGGAGACCCAGTACTTC,CASSESGGLETQYF
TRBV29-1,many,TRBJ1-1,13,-,TGCAGCGTTGAAGGCCCCTTGAACACTGAAGCTTTCTTT,CSVEGPLNTEAFF
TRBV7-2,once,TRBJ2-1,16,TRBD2,TGTGCCAGCAGCCCCCGGGACTATATCCCCTACAATGAGCAGTTCTTC,CASSPRDYIPYNEQFF
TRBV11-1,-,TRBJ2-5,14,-,TGTGCCAGCAGCCAGACCCAAAATCAAGAGACCCAGTACTTC,CASSQTQNQETQYF
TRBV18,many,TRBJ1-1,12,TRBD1,TGTGCCACTCTCGGACAGGGGGACGTAGCTTTCTTT,CATLGQGDVAFF
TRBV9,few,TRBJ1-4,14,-,TGTGCCAGCAGCGTAGATGGGGCTAATGAAAAACTGTTTTTT,CASSVDGANEKLFF
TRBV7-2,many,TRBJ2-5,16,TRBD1,TGTGCCAGCAGCTTAGCCCGCACAGGGGGACAAGAGACCCAGTACTTC,CASSLARTGGQETQYF
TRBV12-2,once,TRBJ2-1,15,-,TGTGCAAGTCGCCTCACTAGTAAGATCTTCAATGAGCAGTTCTTC,CASRLTSKIFNEQFF
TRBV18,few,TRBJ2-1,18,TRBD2,TGTGCCAGCTCACCCGGACTAGCGGGACTTGGGCTCTACAATGAGCAGTTCTTC,CASSPGLAGLGLYNEQFF
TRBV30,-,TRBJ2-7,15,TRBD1,TGTGCCTGGGGTCCCGGGACAGGTATCCCCTACGAGCAGTACTTC,CAWGPGTGIPYEQYF
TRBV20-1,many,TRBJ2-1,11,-,TGCAGTGCTAGTTTGGTACCTATTTATATCTTC,CSASLVPIYIF
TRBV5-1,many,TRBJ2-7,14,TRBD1,TGCGCCAGCAGCCCCCTGACAGGGGGCGACGAGCAGTACTTC,CASSPLTGGDEQYF
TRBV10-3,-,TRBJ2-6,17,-,TGTGCCATCAGCGAGGGACGCTTCCTCTCTGGGGCCAACGTCCTGACTTTC,CAISEGRFLSGANVLTF
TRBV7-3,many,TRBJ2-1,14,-,TGTGCCAGCAGCTTAGGCCGTGTAGGGTATGAGCAGTTCTTC,CASSLGRVGYEQFF
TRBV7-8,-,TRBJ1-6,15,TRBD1,TGTGCCAGCAGCTCCCAGACAGGGGATCAATATGAAGTCCACTTT,CASSSQTGDQYEVHF
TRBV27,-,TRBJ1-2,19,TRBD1,TGTGCCACCGGGGGCCCCCAGCGGGACAGGTCCAATCTGATCTATGGCTACACCTTC,CATGGPQRDRSNLIYGYTF
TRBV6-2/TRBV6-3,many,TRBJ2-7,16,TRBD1,TGTGCCAGCAGTTACAGGAGTGGACAGGGGGACTACGAGCAGTACTTC,CASSYRSGQGDYEQYF
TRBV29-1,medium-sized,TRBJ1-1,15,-,TGCAGCGTAAAACAACCCCCGGGAATGAACACTGAAGCTTTCTTT,CSVKQPPGMNTEAFF
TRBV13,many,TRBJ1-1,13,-,TGTGCCAGCAGCTTAAACAAGAACACTGAAGCTTTCTTT,CASSLNKNTEAFF
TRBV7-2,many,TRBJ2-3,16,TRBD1,TGTGCCAGCAGCTCGTACAGGGGGCTTGGTACAGATACGCAGTATTTT,CASSSYRGLGTDTQYF
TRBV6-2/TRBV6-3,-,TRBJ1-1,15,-,TGTGCCAGCAGTTACTCCCGGGCGGGTGGCACTGAAGCTTTCTTT,CASSYSRAGGTEAFF
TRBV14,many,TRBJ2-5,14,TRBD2,TGTGCCAGCAGCCTATTAGCGGGAGAGGAGACCCAGTACTTC,CASSLLAGEETQYF
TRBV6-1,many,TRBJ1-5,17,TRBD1,TGTGCCAGCAGTATCCGGGACAGCCTATATAGCAATCAGCCCCAGCATTTT,CASSIRDSLYSNQPQHF
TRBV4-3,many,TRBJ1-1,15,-,TGCGCCAGCAGCCAAGACAGGGCTTTCCGGACTGAAGCTTTCTTT,CASSQDRAFRTEAFF
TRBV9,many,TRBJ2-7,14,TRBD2,TGTGCCAGCAGCGTAGTGGGCGGGAGCGACGAGCAGTACTTC,CASSVVGGSDEQYF
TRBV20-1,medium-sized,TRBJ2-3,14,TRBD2,TGCAGTGCTTTAGGGGCGGGAGGGCCAGATACGCAGTATTTT,CSALGAGGPDTQYF
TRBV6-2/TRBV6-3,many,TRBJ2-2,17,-,TGTGCCAGCAGAAATCCCGGGACTCCCGGGGGTTCCGGGGAGCTGTTTTTT,CASRNPGTPGGSGELFF
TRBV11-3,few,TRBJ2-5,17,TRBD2,TGTGCCAGCAGCTCAGGGGCTAGCGGGAGTTTTGAGGAGACCCAGTACTTC,CASSSGASGSFEETQYF
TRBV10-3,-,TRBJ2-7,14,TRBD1,TGTGCCATCAGCCCGGGAGACAGGGGCTACGAGCAGTACTTC,CAISPGDRGYEQYF
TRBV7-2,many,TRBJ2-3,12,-,TGTGCCAGCAGCTTGGGGACAGATACGCAGTATTTT,CASSLGTDTQYF
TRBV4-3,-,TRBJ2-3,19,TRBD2,TGCGCCAGCAGCCAAGATTTTGGGCTAGCGGGAGAGTTCACAGATACGCAGTATTTT,CASSQDFGLAGEFTDTQYF
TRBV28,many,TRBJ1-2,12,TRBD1,TGTGCCAGCCGGACAGGGGGATATGGCTACACCTTC,CASRTGGYGYTF
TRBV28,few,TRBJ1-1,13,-,TGTGCCAGCAGTAATTCGTGGGCCGGTGAAGCTTTCTTT,CASSNSWAGEAFF
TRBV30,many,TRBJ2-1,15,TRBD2,TGTGCCTGGAGTGCTGGTAGCGGGGTCTACAATGAGCAGTTCTTC,CAWSAGSGVYNEQFF
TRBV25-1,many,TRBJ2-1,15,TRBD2,TGTGCCAGCAGTGAATGGGGGACTAGTAACAATGAGCAGTTCTTC,CASSEWGTSNNEQFF
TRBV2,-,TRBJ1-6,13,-,TGTGCCAGCAGTGAGGGCAGGGGTTCACCCCTCCACTTT,CASSEGRGSPLHF
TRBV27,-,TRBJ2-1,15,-,TGTGCCAGCAGTTTAGAACGACAGAGATACAATGAGCAGTTCTTC,CASSLERQRYNEQFF
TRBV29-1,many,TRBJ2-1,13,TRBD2,TGCAGCGCCCTAGCGGGAGCGTTGCTTGAGCAGTTCTTC,CSALAGALLEQFF
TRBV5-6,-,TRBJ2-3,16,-,TGTGCCAGCAGCTTGGAGCGCGGGACTAGCACAGATACGCAGTATTTT,CASSLERGTSTDTQYF
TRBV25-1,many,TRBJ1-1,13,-,TGTGCCAGCAGTCCCAGGGGGAACACTGAAGCTTTCTTT,CASSPRGNTEAFF
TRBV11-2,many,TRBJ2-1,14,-,TGTGCCAGCAGCTTGGACCGACTGACCAATGAGCAGTTCTTC,CASSLDRLTNEQFF
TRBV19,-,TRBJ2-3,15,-,TGTGCCAGTACCCCCTTACTTGGGGGCACAGATACGCAGTATTTT,CASTPLLGGTDTQYF